This entry concerns a single T cell receptor beta chain. The data originate from a study of shared clonotypes between healthy human individuals. Naive CD8 cells, CD45RO-negative and positively selected for CCR7, excluded terminally differentiated effector memory CD45RA+ cells. The V gene's germline CDR1 is WSHSY and CDR2 SAAADI. The germline V and J ends were trimmed by 2 bases and 0 bases, with 5 bases remaining between them. The CDR3 has 13 residues. TCRdb's table, derived via immunoSEQ multiplex PCR, lists solely in-frame clones and lacks some. Altogether around 2,000,000 clones are present, approximately 94% being singletons, with the ten largest covering approximately 1.7%.

The specimen was naive CD8+ T cells from PBMCs. The rearrangement links TRBV10-2 to TRBJ2-7; D remains ambiguous. The TCR comes from a man aged 18 to 35 in good health. Some clones in this sample may be carry-over from other donors' samples. DNA for the CDR3: TGCGCCAGCAGTGAGCGGTCCTCCTACGAGCAGTACTTC. Translating it yields CASSERSSYEQYF.